This T cell receptor beta chain was observed in a study of blood T cell repertoires in COVID-19. Study at large: The cDNA or gDNA used as material had been derived from T cells, B-cell-depleted T cells, or PBMCs.

TCRdb's table, derived via immunoSEQ multiplex PCR, lists solely in-frame clones and lacks some. The sample contains around 500,000 clones, 80% to 90% of which appear only once. CDR3 length: 14 residues. Germline V gene lookup returns CDR1 SNHLY and CDR2 FYNNEI. Losses at the gene ends were 8 bases for V and 5 bases for J; bases not matched to a gene: 9. The sequenced sample was peripheral blood. The sequence was obtained from a human donor in a cohort sampled during active COVID-19. The V gene is TRBV2, the J gene TRBJ2-1, with 7 bases that match TRBD2. CDR3 DNA sequence: TGTGCCAGCGCCACCCGCGGGGGAGACAATGAGCAGTTCTTC. Translating it yields CASATRGGDNEQFF.